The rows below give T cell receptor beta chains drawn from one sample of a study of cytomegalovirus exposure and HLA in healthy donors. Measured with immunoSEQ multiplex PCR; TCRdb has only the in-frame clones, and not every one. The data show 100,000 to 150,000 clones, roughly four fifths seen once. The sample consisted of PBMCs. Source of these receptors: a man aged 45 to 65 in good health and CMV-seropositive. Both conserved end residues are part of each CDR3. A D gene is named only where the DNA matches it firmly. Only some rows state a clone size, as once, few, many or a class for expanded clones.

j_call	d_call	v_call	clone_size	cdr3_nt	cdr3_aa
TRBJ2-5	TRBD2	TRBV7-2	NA	TGTGCCAGCAGCTTCCAGCGGGGTCCCCAAGAGACCCAGTACTTC	CASSFQRGPQETQYF
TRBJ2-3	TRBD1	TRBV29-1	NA	TGCAGCGTACAGACAGGGGCAGATACGCAGTATTTT	CSVQTGADTQYF
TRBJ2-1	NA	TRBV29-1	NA	TGCAGCGTTACCAGTACAGGTTCTCCTGAGCAGTTCTTC	CSVTSTGSPEQFF
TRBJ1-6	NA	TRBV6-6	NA	TGTGCCAGCAGTTACTTCGAAGAATCAGGGGACCTCCACTTT	CASSYFEESGDLHF
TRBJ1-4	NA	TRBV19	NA	TGTGCCAGTAGACCGTTGGGGGCGAAACTGTTTTTT	CASRPLGAKLFF
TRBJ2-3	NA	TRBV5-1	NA	TGCGCCAGCAGCTACCGACTGAGTACTAGCACAGATACGCGGTATTTT	CASSYRLSTSTDTRYF
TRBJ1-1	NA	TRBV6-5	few	TGTGCCAGCAGTTACTCTTTCGCCAGGACTAATGAAGCTTTCTTT	CASSYSFARTNEAFF
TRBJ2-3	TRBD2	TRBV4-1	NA	TGCGCCAGCAGCCTGGGACTAGAAGTGGCGAAGACGCAGTATTTT	CASSLGLEVAKTQYF
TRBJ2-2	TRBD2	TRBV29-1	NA	TGCAGTGCGAGACTAGCGGGGGGCCGGAACACCGGGGAGCTGTTTTTT	CSARLAGGRNTGELFF
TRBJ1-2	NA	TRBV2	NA	TGTGCCAGCAGTGAGGGGCCCCGATATGGCTACACCTTC	CASSEGPRYGYTF
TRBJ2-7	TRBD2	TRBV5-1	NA	TGCGCCAGCAGTTCCGTAGCGGGAGTACAAGAGCAGTACTTC	CASSSVAGVQEQYF
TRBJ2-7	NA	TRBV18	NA	TGTGCCAGCTCACCCCGGGAGTCCTACGAGCAGTACTTC	CASSPRESYEQYF
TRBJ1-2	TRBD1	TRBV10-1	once	TGCGCCAGCAGTGAGGGCAGGGGGCGGGATGGCTACACCTTC	CASSEGRGRDGYTF
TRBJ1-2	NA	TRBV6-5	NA	TGTGCCAGCAGTTCGACAGGAGCTAACTATGGCTACACCTTC	CASSSTGANYGYTF
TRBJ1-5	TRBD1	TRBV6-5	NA	TGTGCCAGCAGCCCCGACAGGGGCACAAATCAGCCCCAGCATTTT	CASSPDRGTNQPQHF
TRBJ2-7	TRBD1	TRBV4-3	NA	TGCGCCAGCAGCCAAGAAGTTCGGGGACAGGTGGCCTACGAGCAGTACTTC	CASSQEVRGQVAYEQYF
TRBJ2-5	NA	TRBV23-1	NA	TGCGCCAGCAGTCAATGTTTAGCGGTAGAGACCCAGTACTTC	CASSQCLAVETQYF
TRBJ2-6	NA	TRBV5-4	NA	TGTGACAGCAGCCCCCTAGCCGGGGCCAACGTCCTGACTTTC	CDSSPLAGANVLTF
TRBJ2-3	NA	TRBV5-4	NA	TGTGCCAGCAGCTTGGACTCCTCTAGGACAGATACGCAGTATTTT	CASSLDSSRTDTQYF
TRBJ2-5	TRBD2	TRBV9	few	TGTGCCAGCAGCGTGGAGCGGGAGGAGGGCGAGACCCAGTACTTC	CASSVEREEGETQYF
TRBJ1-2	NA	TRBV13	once	TGTGCCAGCAGCAAAGCCTATGGCTACACCTTC	CASSKAYGYTF
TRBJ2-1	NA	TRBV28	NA	TGTGCCAGCAGTTTGGGGACTCCCCCCAATGAGCAGTTCTTC	CASSLGTPPNEQFF
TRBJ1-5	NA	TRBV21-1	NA	TGTGCCAGCAGCAAAGAGAAGCCATACAGGGATAATCAGCCCCAGCATTTT	CASSKEKPYRDNQPQHF
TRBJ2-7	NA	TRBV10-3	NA	TGTGCCATCAGTCCGGGTCCCCGTTCCTCCTACGAGCAGTACTTC	CAISPGPRSSYEQYF
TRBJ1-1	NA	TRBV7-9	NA	TGTTCCAGCACCCAGGCCGCTGAAGCTTTCTTT	CSSTQAAEAFF
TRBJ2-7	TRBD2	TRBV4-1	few	TGCGCCAGCAGTGATCGACTAGCTAAATACGAGCAGTACTTC	CASSDRLAKYEQYF
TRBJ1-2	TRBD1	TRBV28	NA	TGTGCCAGCAGTTTAATGATGGGGACAGGGGACTACACCTTC	CASSLMMGTGDYTF
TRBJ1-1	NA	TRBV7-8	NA	TGTGCCAGCAGCTTGGGGGCTGGGGGAGACACTGAAGCTTTCTTT	CASSLGAGGDTEAFF
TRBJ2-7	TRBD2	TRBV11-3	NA	TGTGCCAGCAGCCCGTCGAGGGGCGGGGGATCCGAGCAGTACTTC	CASSPSRGGGSEQYF
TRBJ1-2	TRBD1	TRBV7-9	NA	TGTGCCAGCAGCTTATGGACAGGGCATGGCTACACCTTC	CASSLWTGHGYTF
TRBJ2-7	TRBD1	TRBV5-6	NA	TGTGCCAGCAGTCCTGACAGGGGTGCCCCTAGCTCCTACGAGCAGTACTTC	CASSPDRGAPSSYEQYF
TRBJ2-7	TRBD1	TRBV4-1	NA	TGCGCCAGCAGCCAAGTGTTTGTAGAGGGGGCAAGGGGCGAGCAGTACTTC	CASSQVFVEGARGEQYF
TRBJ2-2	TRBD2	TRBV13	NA	TGTGCCAGCAGCTGGGGAATCCCGGGACTAGCGGGGGAGTGGAGCACCGGGGAGCTGTTTTTT	CASSWGIPGLAGEWSTGELFF
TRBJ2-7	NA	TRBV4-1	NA	TGCGCCAGCAGCCAAGGATCGTTTTACGAGCAGTACTTC	CASSQGSFYEQYF
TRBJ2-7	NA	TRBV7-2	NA	TGTGCCAGCAGCTTAGTGGCGGCCTACGAGCAGTACTTC	CASSLVAAYEQYF
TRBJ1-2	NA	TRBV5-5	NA	TGTGCCAGCAGCTTAACACAGGCCCCAGCTAACTATGGCTACACCTTC	CASSLTQAPANYGYTF
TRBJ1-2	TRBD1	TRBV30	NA	TGTGCCTGGAGCGCCAGAGGGGGACAGAGATTATATGGCTACACCTTC	CAWSARGGQRLYGYTF
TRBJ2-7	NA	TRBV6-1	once	TGTGCCAGCACGAGGACAGCAATAGATACCGAGCAGTACTTC	CASTRTAIDTEQYF
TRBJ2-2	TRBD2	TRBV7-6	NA	TGTGCCAGCAGCTTAGTGGTAGGCGGGGGGAACACCGGGGAGCTGTTTTTT	CASSLVVGGGNTGELFF
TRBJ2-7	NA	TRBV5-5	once	TGTGCCAGCAGCCCTCAGGGGACTATTTACGAGCAGTACTTC	CASSPQGTIYEQYF
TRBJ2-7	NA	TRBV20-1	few	TGCAGTGCTAGTCTAGTCCACGAGCAGTACTTC	CSASLVHEQYF
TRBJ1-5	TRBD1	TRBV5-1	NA	TGCGCCAGCAGCTCGCCGGACAGGGGTCTTACTAATAGCAATCAGCCCCAGCATTTT	CASSSPDRGLTNSNQPQHF
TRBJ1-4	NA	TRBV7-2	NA	TGTGCCAGCAGCCCGACGGGAACAAATGAAAAACTGTTTTTT	CASSPTGTNEKLFF
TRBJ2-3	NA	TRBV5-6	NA	TGTGCCAGCAGCTCTTTGACTAGTAGCACAGATACGCAGTATTTT	CASSSLTSSTDTQYF
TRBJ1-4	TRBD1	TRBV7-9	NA	TGTTCCAGCAGCCCCAGGGGGCAAGGGCGGGAAAAACTGTTTTTT	CSSSPRGQGREKLFF
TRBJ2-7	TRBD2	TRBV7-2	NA	TGTGCCAGCAGTCCCGGGGGGGCGGGCTACGAGCAGTACTTC	CASSPGGAGYEQYF
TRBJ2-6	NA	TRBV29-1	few	TGCAGCGTTGAGACCGCACAGAACGTCCTGACTTTC	CSVETAQNVLTF
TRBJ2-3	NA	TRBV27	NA	TGTGCCAGTTCCAGTGGACAGCCTTCTAGCACAGATACGCAGTATTTT	CASSSGQPSSTDTQYF
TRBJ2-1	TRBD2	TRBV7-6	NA	TGTGCCAGCAGCCCCAAGAGCGGGGGGGATTACAATGAGCAGTTCTTC	CASSPKSGGDYNEQFF
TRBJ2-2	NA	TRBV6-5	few	TGTGCCAGCATGTCGGTCGGGGGCACCGGGGAGCTGTTTTTT	CASMSVGGTGELFF
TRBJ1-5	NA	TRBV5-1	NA	TGCGCCAGCAGCTTAGGTGGGGCAGGTAGCAATCAGCCCCAGCATTTT	CASSLGGAGSNQPQHF
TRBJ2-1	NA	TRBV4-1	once	TGCGCCAGCAGCCAGTCGGAGGGCCTCAGTGAGCAGTTCTTC	CASSQSEGLSEQFF
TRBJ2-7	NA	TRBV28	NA	TGTGCCGCTTATTCACAGGGCTACGAGCAGTACTTC	CAAYSQGYEQYF
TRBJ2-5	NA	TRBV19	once	TGTGCCAGTAGTGACGAATGGGCGGGGTCAGAGACCCAGTACTTC	CASSDEWAGSETQYF
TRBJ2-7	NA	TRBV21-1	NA	TGTGCCAGCAGCAAGACGTATACGGGACAGGGAGGCTACGAGCAGTACTTC	CASSKTYTGQGGYEQYF
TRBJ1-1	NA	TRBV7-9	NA	TGTGCCAGCAGCCTCGCCGGGTTAGCTTTCTTT	CASSLAGLAFF
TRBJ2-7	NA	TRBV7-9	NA	TGTGCCAGCAGCTTGGTCAGCGGTTCCTACGAGCAGTACTTC	CASSLVSGSYEQYF
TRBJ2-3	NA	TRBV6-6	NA	TGTGCCAGCAGTCGCCAACCTCTGGCTTTAGATACGCAGTATTTT	CASSRQPLALDTQYF
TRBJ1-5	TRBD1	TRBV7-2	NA	TGTGCCAGCAGCTTAGAAGGGACAGGTTATCAGCCCCAGCATTTT	CASSLEGTGYQPQHF